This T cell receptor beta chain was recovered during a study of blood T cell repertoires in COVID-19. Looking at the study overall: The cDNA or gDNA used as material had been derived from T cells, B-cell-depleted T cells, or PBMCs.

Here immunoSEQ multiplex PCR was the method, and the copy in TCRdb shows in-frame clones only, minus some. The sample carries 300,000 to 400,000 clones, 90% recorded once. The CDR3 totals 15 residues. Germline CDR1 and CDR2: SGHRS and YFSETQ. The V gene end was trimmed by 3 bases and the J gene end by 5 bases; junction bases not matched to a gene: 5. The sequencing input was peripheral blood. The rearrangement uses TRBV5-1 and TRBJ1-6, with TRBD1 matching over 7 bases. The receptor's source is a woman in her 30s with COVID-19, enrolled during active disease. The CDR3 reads CASSYAGTDNSPLHF. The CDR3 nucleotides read TGCGCCAGCAGCTACGCCGGGACAGATAATTCACCCCTCCACTTT.